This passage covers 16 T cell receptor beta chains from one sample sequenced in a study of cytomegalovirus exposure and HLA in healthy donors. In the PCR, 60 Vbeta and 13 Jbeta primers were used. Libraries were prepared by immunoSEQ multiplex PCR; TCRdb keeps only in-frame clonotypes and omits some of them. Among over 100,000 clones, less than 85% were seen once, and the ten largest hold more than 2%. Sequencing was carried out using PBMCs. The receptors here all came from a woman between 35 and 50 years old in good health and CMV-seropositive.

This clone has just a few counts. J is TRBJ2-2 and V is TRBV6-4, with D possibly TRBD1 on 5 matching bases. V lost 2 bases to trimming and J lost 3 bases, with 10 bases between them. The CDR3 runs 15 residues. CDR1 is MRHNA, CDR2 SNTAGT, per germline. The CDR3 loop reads CASSDGQGDTGELFF. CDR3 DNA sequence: TGTGCCAGCAGTGACGGGCAGGGCGACACCGGGGAGCTGTTTTTT.

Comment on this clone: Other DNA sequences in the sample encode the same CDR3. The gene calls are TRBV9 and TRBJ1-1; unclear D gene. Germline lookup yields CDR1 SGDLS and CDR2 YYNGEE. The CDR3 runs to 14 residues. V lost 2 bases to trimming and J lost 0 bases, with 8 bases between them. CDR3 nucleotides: TGTGCCAGCAGCGTTGAGGGCATGAACACTGAAGCTTTCTTT. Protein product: CASSVEGMNTEAFF. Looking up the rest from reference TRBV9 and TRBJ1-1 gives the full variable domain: DSGVTQTPKHLITATGQRVTLRCSPRSGDLSVYWYQQSLDQGLQFLIQYYNGEERAKGNILERFSAQQFPDLHSELNLSSLELGDSALYFCASSVEGMNTEAFFGQGTRLTVV.

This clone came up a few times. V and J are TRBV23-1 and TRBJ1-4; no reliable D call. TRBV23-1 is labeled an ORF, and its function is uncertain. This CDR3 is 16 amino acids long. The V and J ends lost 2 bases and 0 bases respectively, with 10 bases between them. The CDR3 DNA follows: TGCGCCAGCAGTCAAAGTGGAGAACCAACTAATGAAAAACTGTTTTTT. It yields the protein CASSQSGEPTNEKLFF.

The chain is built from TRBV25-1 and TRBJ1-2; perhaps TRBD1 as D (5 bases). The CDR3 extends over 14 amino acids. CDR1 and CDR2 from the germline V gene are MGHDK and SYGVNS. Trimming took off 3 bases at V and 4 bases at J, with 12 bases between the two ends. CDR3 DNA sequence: TGTGCCAGCAGTGAGTCACAGGTTTTCTATGGCTACACCTTC. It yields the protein CASSESQVFYGYTF.

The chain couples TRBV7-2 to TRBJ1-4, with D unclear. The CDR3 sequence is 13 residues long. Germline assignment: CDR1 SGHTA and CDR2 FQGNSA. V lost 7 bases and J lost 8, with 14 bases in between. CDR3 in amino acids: CASTEGGFEKLFF. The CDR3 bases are TGTGCCAGCACGGAGGGCGGTTTCGAAAAACTGTTTTTT.

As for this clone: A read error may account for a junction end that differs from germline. In nucleotides, the CDR3 is TGTTCCAGCAGCTCGCCGTTAGGGACAGCCTTTGCCTCTGGAAACACCATATATTTT. It translates to CSSSSPLGTAFASGNTIYF. The chain employs TRBV7-9 and TRBJ1-3, with TRBD1 matching over 7 bases. This CDR3 comprises 19 residues. Germline loops: CDR1 SEHNR, CDR2 FQNEAQ (reference sequence). The full variable domain, its missing parts supplied by reference TRBV7-9 and TRBJ1-3, is DTGVSQNPRHKITKRGQNVTFRCDPISEHNRLYWYRQTLGQGPEFLTYFQNEAQLEKSRLLSDRFSAERPKGSFSTLEIQRTEQGDSAMYLCSSSSPLGTAFASGNTIYFGEGSWLTVV.

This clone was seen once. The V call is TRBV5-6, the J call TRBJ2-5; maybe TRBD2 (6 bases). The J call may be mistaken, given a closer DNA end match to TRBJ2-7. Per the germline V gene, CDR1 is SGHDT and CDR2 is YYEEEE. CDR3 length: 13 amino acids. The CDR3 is CASSLAGVDEQYF. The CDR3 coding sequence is TGTGCCAGCAGCTTGGCGGGGGTGGACGAGCAGTACTTC.

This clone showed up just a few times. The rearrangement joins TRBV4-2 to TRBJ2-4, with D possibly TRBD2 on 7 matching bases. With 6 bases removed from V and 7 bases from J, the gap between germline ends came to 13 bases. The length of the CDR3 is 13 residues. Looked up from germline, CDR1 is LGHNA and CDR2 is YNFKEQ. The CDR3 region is CASSSGGLNIQYF. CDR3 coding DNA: TGTGCCAGCAGTTCGGGGGGCTTGAACATTCAGTACTTC.

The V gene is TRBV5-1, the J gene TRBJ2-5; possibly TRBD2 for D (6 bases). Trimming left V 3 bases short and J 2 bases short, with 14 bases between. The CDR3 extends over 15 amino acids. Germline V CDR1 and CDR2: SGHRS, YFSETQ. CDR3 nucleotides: TGCGCCAGCAGCTCGCAAGGGACTTTTCAAGAGACCCAGTACTTC. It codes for CASSSQGTFQETQYF.

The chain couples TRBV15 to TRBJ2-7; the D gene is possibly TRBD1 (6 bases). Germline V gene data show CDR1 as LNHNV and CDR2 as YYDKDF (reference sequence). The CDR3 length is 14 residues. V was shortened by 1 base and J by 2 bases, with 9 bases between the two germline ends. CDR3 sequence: CATSRVAGAYEQYF. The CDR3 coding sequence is TGTGCCACCAGCAGAGTGGCAGGGGCCTACGAGCAGTACTTC. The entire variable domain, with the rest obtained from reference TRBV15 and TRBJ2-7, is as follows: DAMVIQNPRYQVTQFGKPVTLSCSQTLNHNVMYWYQQKSSQAPKLLFHYYDKDFNNEADTPDNFQSRRPNTSFCFLDIRSPGLGDTAMYLCATSRVAGAYEQYFGPGTRLTVT.

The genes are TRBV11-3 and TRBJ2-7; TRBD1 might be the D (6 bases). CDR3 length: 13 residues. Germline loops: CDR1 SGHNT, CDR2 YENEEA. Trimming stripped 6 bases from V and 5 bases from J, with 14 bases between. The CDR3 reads CASSETGLNEQYF. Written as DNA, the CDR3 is TGTGCCAGCAGTGAAACAGGGTTGAACGAGCAGTACTTC.

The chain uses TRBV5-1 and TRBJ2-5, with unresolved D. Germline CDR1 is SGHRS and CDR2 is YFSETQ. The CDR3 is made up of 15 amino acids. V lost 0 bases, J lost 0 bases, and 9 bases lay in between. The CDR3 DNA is TGCGCCAGCAGCTTGGCAGCCGGGTACCAAGAGACCCAGTACTTC. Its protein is CASSLAAGYQETQYF.

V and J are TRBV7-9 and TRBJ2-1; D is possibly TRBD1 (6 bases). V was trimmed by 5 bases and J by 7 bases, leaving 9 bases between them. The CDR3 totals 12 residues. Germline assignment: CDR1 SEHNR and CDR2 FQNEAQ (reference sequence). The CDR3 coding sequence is TGTGCCAGCAGCGCACAGGGAAATGAGCAGTTCTTC. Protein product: CASSAQGNEQFF.

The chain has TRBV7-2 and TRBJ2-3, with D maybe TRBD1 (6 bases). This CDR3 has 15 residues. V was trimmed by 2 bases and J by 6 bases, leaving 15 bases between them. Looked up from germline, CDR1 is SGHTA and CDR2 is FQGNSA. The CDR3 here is CASSLIRGISDTQYF. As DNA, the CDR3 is TGTGCCAGCAGCTTAATCAGGGGCATTTCGGATACGCAGTATTTT.

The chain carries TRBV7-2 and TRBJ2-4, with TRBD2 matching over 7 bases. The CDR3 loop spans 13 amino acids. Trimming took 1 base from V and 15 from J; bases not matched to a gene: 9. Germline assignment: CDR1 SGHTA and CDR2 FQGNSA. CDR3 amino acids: CASSLVWGREVYF. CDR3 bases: TGTGCCAGCAGCTTAGTGTGGGGACGGGAGGTGTACTTC. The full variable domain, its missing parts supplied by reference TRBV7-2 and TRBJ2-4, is GAGVSQSPSNKVTEKGKDVELRCDPISGHTALYWYRQSLGQGLEFLIYFQGNSAPDKSGLPSDRFSAERTGGSVSTLTIQRTQQEDSAVYLCASSLVWGREVYFGAGTRLSVL.

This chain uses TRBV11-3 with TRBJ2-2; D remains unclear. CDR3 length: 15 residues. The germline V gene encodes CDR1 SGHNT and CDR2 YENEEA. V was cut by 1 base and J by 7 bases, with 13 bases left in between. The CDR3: CASSLARRTGGELFF. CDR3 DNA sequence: TGTGCCAGCAGCTTAGCCCGACGAACGGGCGGGGAGCTGTTTTTT.